A single sample gave rise to the 26 T cell receptor beta chains below, sequenced in a study of T-cell reconstitution after alpha-beta-depleted transplantation in children (dated by TCRdb to about 2016). Library preparation was by PCR. TCRdb shows the sequencer as Illumina HiSeq 2500. TCR libraries were prepared with molecular barcoding, using unique molecular identifiers to normalize TCRbeta repertoire quantification. The public reads were reanalyzed by TCRdb: fastp trimming at Q25, MiXCR alignment, in-frame beta chains only. Every distinct CDR3 protein forms one entry, paired with its most common genes and DNA. The table for this sample lists roughly 610,000 distinct CDR3 sequences; about 10% of them were counted only once. The biggest ten clones account for approximately 4.1% of the sample. The sample consisted of PBMCs from the stem cell graft donor, taken from the stem cell graft. The receptors were gathered from a human donor who donated a stem cell graft to a child with acute myeloid leukemia.

Concerning this clonotype: Possible read error: a much larger clone is one base away. The chain carries TRBV20-1 and TRBJ2-7; TRBD1 matches at 7 bases. The CDR3 contains 15 residues. Germline CDR1 and CDR2: DFQATT and SNEGSKA (reference sequence). CDR3 region: CCARAVTGITYEQYF. The CDR3 region has the DNA TGCTGTGCTAGGGCCGTGACAGGGATAACCTACGAGCAGTACTTC.

The table lists this clonotype with many counts. The V call is TRBV20-1, the J call TRBJ2-7, with a tentative D call TRBD2 (5 bases). Trimming pared 0 bases from V and 0 bases from J, leaving 9 bases between. Germline lookup yields CDR1 DFQATT and CDR2 SNEGSKA (reference sequence). The CDR3 extends over 14 amino acids. This CDR3 reads CSARDSGSSYEQYF. The CDR3 bases are TGCAGTGCTAGAGACAGTGGGAGCTCCTACGAGCAGTACTTC.

The rearrangement uses TRBV2 and TRBJ2-5; D may be TRBD2 (5 bases). Per germline, CDR1 SNHLY and CDR2 FYNNEI. Trimming removed 4 bases from V and 4 bases from J, with 10 bases in between. The CDR3 extends over 13 amino acids. CDR3 sequence reads: CASSARDTETQYF. The CDR3 DNA reads as TGTGCCAGCAGTGCCCGGGATACAGAGACCCAGTACTTC.

This clonotype appeared a few times. The chain links TRBV19 to TRBJ2-1, with 8 bases that match TRBD2. In germline, CDR1 is LNHDA, CDR2 SQIVND (reference sequence). The CDR3 runs to 16 residues. Trimming cost V 6 bases and J 9 bases; bases outside gene matches: 16. CDR3 sequence reads: CASRSKPGLDTAEQFF. In DNA, the CDR3 is TGTGCCAGTAGGAGTAAGCCGGGACTAGACACGGCTGAGCAGTTCTTC.

The chain carries TRBV5-1 and TRBJ2-1, with no clear D. The CDR3 has 14 amino acids. V dropped 0 bases and J dropped 3 bases, with 7 bases sitting between them. CDR1 is SGHRS and CDR2 is YFSETQ in the germline V gene. CDR3 sequence: CASSLANYYNEQFF. As DNA, the CDR3 is TGCGCCAGCAGCTTGGCCAATTACTACAATGAGCAGTTCTTC.

The rearrangement uses TRBV7-9 and TRBJ1-4, with a possible D match to TRBD1 (5 bases). This CDR3 has 13 amino acids. Germline CDR1 and CDR2: SEHNR and FQNEAQ (reference sequence). V lost 6 bases to trimming and J lost 6 bases, with 11 bases between them. CDR3 coding DNA: TGTGCCAGCAGGGTGGGGGTCGATGAAAAACTGTTTTTT. This translates into CASRVGVDEKLFF. Using reference TRBV7-9 and TRBJ1-4 for the parts outside the CDR3, the full variable domain is DTGVSQNPRHKITKRGQNVTFRCDPISEHNRLYWYRQTLGQGPEFLTYFQNEAQLEKSRLLSDRFSAERPKGSFSTLEIQRTEQGDSAMYLCASRVGVDEKLFFGSGTQLSVL.

The chain has TRBV6-5 and TRBJ2-1, with D possibly matching TRBD1 (6 bases). The CDR3 is made up of 17 amino acids. V was pared by 0 bases and J by 2 bases, with 14 bases between. Looked up from germline, CDR1 is MNHEY and CDR2 is SVGAGI. The CDR3 protein is CASSYSGAAGAYNEQFF. DNA for the CDR3: TGTGCCAGCAGTTACTCTGGGGCTGCAGGGGCCTACAATGAGCAGTTCTTC.

The table lists this clonotype with a few counts. The chain carries TRBV20-1 and TRBJ2-7; 7 nucleotides line up with TRBD1. Trimming removed 6 bases from V and 2 bases from J; junction bases left unmatched: 4. The CDR3 loop spans 12 amino acids. CDR1 and CDR2 from the germline V gene are DFQATT and SNEGSKA (reference sequence). This CDR3 reads CSAQGQPYEQYF. Written as DNA, the CDR3 is TGCAGTGCGCAGGGACAGCCCTACGAGCAGTACTTC.

The sample holds many counts of this clonotype. The chain has TRBV29-1 and TRBJ2-5; D is unresolved. There are 13 residues in the CDR3. V was cut by 2 bases and J by 4 bases, with 11 bases left in between. The germline V gene has CDR1 SQVTM and CDR2 ANQGSEA. CDR3 nucleotides: TGCAGCGTTGAAATGGCAGGCGGAGAGACCCAGTACTTC. Its translation is CSVEMAGGETQYF.

This chain connects TRBV12-5 to TRBJ2-1, with D perhaps matching TRBD2 (6 bases). In germline, CDR1 is LGHNT, CDR2 FRNRAP. This CDR3 has 13 amino acids. V lost 7 bases and J 7 bases, leaving 14 bases between the germline ends. The CDR3 is CASAPRLGNEQFF. The CDR3 nucleotides are TGTGCTAGTGCCCCCCGACTAGGGAATGAGCAGTTCTTC.

This clonotype was counted ten times or more. The CDR3 loop reads CASSLTQGNGYTF. CDR3 DNA sequence: TGTGCCAGCAGCCTTACACAGGGGAATGGCTACACCTTC. The chain has TRBV7-3 and TRBJ1-2; 7 nucleotides agree with TRBD1. With 5 bases clipped from V and 6 bases from J, the junction kept 6 bases outside the gene matches. Per the germline V gene, CDR1 is SGHTA and CDR2 is FQGTGA. The CDR3 length is 13 residues.

This chain connects TRBV6-2 or TRBV6-3 to TRBJ2-1, with D tentatively TRBD2 (5 bases). The CDR3 totals 14 residues. V lost 5 bases and J 11 bases, leaving 19 bases between the germline ends. Germline V gene sequence: CDR1 MNHEY, CDR2 SVGEGT. CDR3 loop: CASSDPEGATKQFF. The CDR3 region has the DNA TGTGCCAGCAGTGACCCTGAGGGTGCAACGAAGCAGTTCTTC.

This clonotype showed up many times. CDR3 coding DNA: TGCAGTGCTAGCGGATTACTGAGCGGGAGGGGTGAGCAGTTCTTC. Its protein is CSASGLLSGRGEQFF. This chain joins TRBV20-1 and TRBJ2-1, with 10 bases aligning to TRBD2. Germline-derived CDR1 and CDR2 are DFQATT and SNEGSKA (reference sequence). The length of the CDR3 is 15 residues. Losses at the gene ends were 3 bases for V and 9 bases for J; bases not matched to a gene: 11.

The V gene is TRBV12-3 or TRBV12-4, the J gene TRBJ1-6, with 8 positions matching TRBD1. The ends lost 6 bases at V and 12 bases at J; junction bases unmatched: 10. The CDR3 runs to 14 residues. The CDR3 reads CASSPTGAAQPLHF. In DNA form, the CDR3 reads TGTGCCAGCAGCCCGACAGGGGCCGCCCAACCCCTCCACTTT.

This clonotype was recorded at least ten times. For the CDR3, the DNA is TGCGCCAGCCAAAGCGGGAGGGCCGGGGAGCAGTACTTC. This translates into CASQSGRAGEQYF. The V and J genes are TRBV5-1 and TRBJ2-7; 10 positions agree with TRBD2. The CDR3 has 13 residues. Germline V gives CDR1 SGHRS, CDR2 YFSETQ. Trimming cost V 7 bases and J 7 bases; bases outside gene matches: 8. The full variable domain, its missing parts supplied by reference TRBV5-1 and TRBJ2-7, is KAGVTQTPRYLIKTRGQQVTLSCSPISGHRSVSWYQQTPGQGLQFLFEYFSETQRNKGNFPGRFSGRQFSNSRSEMNVSTLELGDSALYLCASQSGRAGEQYFGPGTRLTVT.

This clonotype was observed many times. The chain has TRBV28 and TRBJ1-5; possible D gene TRBD1, 6 bases. The ends were cut back, 5 bases at V and 6 bases at J, with 17 bases in the middle. There are 15 residues in the CDR3. Germline V gene sequence: CDR1 MDHEN, CDR2 SYDVKM. The CDR3 DNA reads as TGTGCCAGCAGTCCCATAGGGGGTTTGGGTCAGCCCCAGCATTTT. This translates into CASSPIGGLGQPQHF.

This clonotype appeared many times. The chain links TRBV24-1 to TRBJ2-2; TRBD2 matches 13 bases. Germline V lookup: CDR1 KGHDR, CDR2 SFDVKD. The CDR3 contains 14 residues. The V segment lost 7 bases and the J segment 10 bases; nucleotides outside the gene matches: 5. CDR3 amino acids: CATRAGTSGTELFF. The CDR3 nucleotides are TGTGCCACCAGGGCCGGGACTAGCGGGACGGAGCTGTTTTTT.

This clonotype was seen at least ten times. The chain carries TRBV9 and TRBJ1-1; 9 bases agree with TRBD1. The CDR3 runs to 13 residues. Germline loops: CDR1 SGDLS, CDR2 YYNGEE. V shed 3 bases and J 5 bases; nucleotides not matched to a gene: 2. CDR3 protein: CASSEGTGTEAFF. The CDR3, as DNA: TGTGCCAGCAGCGAGGGGACAGGGACTGAAGCTTTCTTT. Together with reference TRBV9 and TRBJ1-1, the CDR3 gives the full variable domain: DSGVTQTPKHLITATGQRVTLRCSPRSGDLSVYWYQQSLDQGLQFLIQYYNGEERAKGNILERFSAQQFPDLHSELNLSSLELGDSALYFCASSEGTGTEAFFGQGTRLTVV.

This clonotype was detected ten times or more. V is TRBV12-3 or TRBV12-4 and J is TRBJ2-5; TRBD1 matches 8 bases. The V gene end was trimmed by 3 bases and the J gene end by 5 bases; junction bases not matched to a gene: 5. This CDR3 is 14 amino acids long. Here the CDR3 reads CASSLDRAGETQYF. In DNA, the CDR3 is TGTGCCAGCAGTTTGGACAGGGCCGGGGAGACCCAGTACTTC.

Here the CDR3 reads CASKKPGLAYEQYF. CDR3 DNA sequence: TGTGCCAGCAAAAAGCCGGGACTAGCCTACGAGCAGTACTTC. The V call is TRBV6-1, the J call TRBJ2-7; the match to TRBD2 covers 8 bases. Germline CDR1 reads MNHNS; CDR2 reads SASEGT. The CDR3 runs 14 residues. V shed 7 bases and J 2 bases; nucleotides not matched to a gene: 7.

There are many counts of this clonotype. The V gene is TRBV25-1, the J gene TRBJ2-1; TRBD1 matches at 9 bases. The CDR3 has 18 amino acids. In germline, CDR1 is MGHDK, CDR2 SYGVNS. V dropped 3 bases and J dropped 1; count of bases not matched to a gene: 10. DNA for the CDR3: TGTGCCAGCAGTGATTCCGCTCTCGGGACAGGGTCCTACAATGAGCAGTTCTTC. Encoded protein: CASSDSALGTGSYNEQFF.

This clonotype was seen only a few times. The chain recombines TRBV29-1 with TRBJ2-1; a weak D match, TRBD2 (5 bases). This CDR3 is built from 13 residues. V was cut by 4 bases and J by 5 bases, with 12 bases left in between. CDR1 SQVTM and CDR2 ANQGSEA come from the germline V gene. CDR3 coding DNA: TGCAGCGTTGGAGTCAGCGGAAACAATGAGCAGTTCTTC. Its protein product is CSVGVSGNNEQFF.

This clonotype was counted at least ten times. The chain joins TRBV12-3 or TRBV12-4 to TRBJ1-1; D not certain. There are 13 residues in the CDR3. Between the trimmed V and J ends, which lost 6 bases and 3 bases, there was a span of 11 bases. The CDR3 region has the DNA TGTGCCAGCAGCTCCGGGAGGTACACTGAAGCTTTCTTT. Residues: CASSSGRYTEAFF.

The sample holds many counts of this clonotype. The CDR3 sequence: CAISEPQRETQYF. The CDR3 DNA sequence: TGTGCCATCAGTGAGCCACAGCGGGAGACCCAGTACTTC. The chain recombines TRBV10-3 with TRBJ2-5, with D perhaps matching TRBD2 (5 bases). V was pared by 2 bases and J by 5 bases, with 9 bases between. Germline V CDR1 and CDR2: ENHRY, SYGVKD. The CDR3 is 13 residues long.

This clonotype was found a few times. The chain links TRBV5-5 to TRBJ2-2; 8 bases are a match to TRBD1. Unmatched junction bases numbered 7, after V lost 0 bases and J lost 6 bases. Germline V gene lookup returns CDR1 SGHKS and CDR2 YYEKEE (reference sequence). This CDR3 region has 16 residues. CDR3 nucleotide sequence: TGTGCCAGCAGCTTGGTGACAGGGGCTTCCCCCGGGGAGCTGTTTTTT. Residues: CASSLVTGASPGELFF.

The sample holds many counts of this clonotype. The chain joins TRBV28 to TRBJ2-2; unclear D gene. Per the germline V gene, CDR1 is MDHEN and CDR2 is SYDVKM. This CDR3 region has 12 residues. V lost 7 bases and J lost 1, with 4 bases in between. The CDR3 DNA is TGTGCCAGCAAGGAGAACACCGGGGAGCTGTTTTTT. It codes for CASKENTGELFF.